The 32 T cell receptor beta chains listed next were all sequenced from one sample in a study of OX40 agonist ivuxolimab in advanced cancers. Produced via immunoSEQ multiplex PCR; TCRdb's table is partial and in-frame only. This table holds 90,000 or so clones, about 91% found once. The sample consisted of CD4+ or CD8+ T cells sorted from blood, taken in a trial of the OX40 agonist ivuxolimab. Receptors were obtained from an adult with an advanced solid tumor such as melanoma, head and neck, liver or kidney cancer.

This clone was seen just once. This chain uses TRBV25-1 with TRBJ2-7; D is ambiguous. In germline, CDR1 is MGHDK, CDR2 SYGVNS. The V gene lost 3 bases and the J gene lost 0 bases, with 9 bases spanning the gap. The CDR3 is 14 residues long. The CDR3 region is CASSDRAFSYEQYF. The CDR3 DNA sequence: TGTGCCAGCAGTGACAGAGCGTTCTCCTACGAGCAGTACTTC.

The chain recombines TRBV10-3 with TRBJ1-1; the match to TRBD1 covers 10 bases. V trimming: 6 bases; J trimming: 1 base; junction bases outside the gene matches: 8. Per germline, CDR1 ENHRY and CDR2 SYGVKD. CDR3 length equals 16 residues. The CDR3 DNA is TGTGCCATCAGCCCGGGACAGGGGAGGGGGAACACTGAAGCTTTCTTT. Translation: CAISPGQGRGNTEAFF.

The gene calls are TRBV29-1 and TRBJ2-7; TRBD2 might be the D (6 bases). Germline CDR1 SQVTM, CDR2 ANQGSEA. V was shortened by 5 bases and J by 1 base, with 12 bases between the two germline ends. This CDR3 region has 13 residues. The CDR3 bases are TGCAGCGTTTCCGGGACTTCATCCTACGAGCAGTACTTC. Its translation: CSVSGTSSYEQYF.

The chain uses TRBV29-1 and TRBJ2-2; TRBD2 agrees at 12 bases. The CDR3 loop spans 16 amino acids. V was pared by 6 bases and J by 4 bases, with 9 bases of the junction left unmatched. CDR1 and CDR2 (germline): SQVTM, ANQGSEA. CDR3 protein: CSVALLAGGPTGELFF. The CDR3 nucleotides are TGCAGCGTGGCCCTCCTAGCGGGAGGGCCCACCGGGGAGCTGTTTTTT.

The gene calls are TRBV5-1 and TRBJ2-5, with D unclear. Trimming took 6 bases from V and 4 from J, leaving 13 bases between them. CDR1 is SGHRS and CDR2 is YFSETQ in the germline V gene. The CDR3 runs to 13 residues. The CDR3, as DNA: TGCGCCAGCACCGACGGTGCGGTAGAGACCCAGTACTTC. Amino acid sequence: CASTDGAVETQYF.

The chain uses TRBV27 and TRBJ2-2; D might be TRBD1 or TRBD2, each matching 5 bases. Germline values: CDR1 MNHEY, CDR2 SMNVEV (reference sequence). CDR3 length: 14 residues. Trimming removed 4 bases from V and 7 bases from J, with 13 bases in between. The CDR3: CASSSGTVVGELFF. The CDR3 bases are TGTGCCAGCAGTTCCGGGACCGTCGTCGGGGAGCTGTTTTTT.

The chain has TRBV19 and TRBJ1-5; 12 nucleotides align to TRBD1. The V gene end was trimmed by 3 bases and the J gene end by 7 bases; junction bases not matched to a gene: 4. Germline loops: CDR1 LNHDA, CDR2 SQIVND (reference sequence). The CDR3 consists of 15 residues. The CDR3 reads CASSIGTGGWQPQHF. CDR3 sequence (DNA): TGTGCCAGTAGTATTGGGACAGGGGGCTGGCAGCCCCAGCATTTT.

The chain uses TRBV5-1 and TRBJ1-1; no reliable D call. V was trimmed by 4 bases and J by 2 bases, leaving 18 bases between them. The CDR3 sequence is 16 residues long. Looked up from germline, CDR1 is SGHRS and CDR2 is YFSETQ. The CDR3 is CASSLRELGLNTEAFF. CDR3 in DNA: TGCGCCAGCAGCCTCCGGGAGCTGGGCTTAAACACTGAAGCTTTCTTT.

The rearrangement joins TRBV7-9 to TRBJ1-4; D ambiguous. The CDR3 extends over 13 amino acids. Germline CDR1 is SEHNR and CDR2 is FQNEAQ (reference sequence). The V gene lost 4 bases and the J gene lost 5 bases, with 8 bases spanning the gap. The CDR3: CASSSGSNEKLFF. The DNA for the CDR3 is TGTGCCAGCAGCTCGGGCAGCAATGAAAAACTGTTTTTT.

The chain uses TRBV5-4 and TRBJ2-7; D is perhaps TRBD1 or TRBD2 (5 bases each). Trimming took 2 bases from V and 6 from J, leaving 12 bases between them. CDR1 is SGHNT and CDR2 is YYREEE in the germline V gene (reference sequence). The CDR3 loop spans 13 amino acids. CDR3 bases: TGTGCCAGCAGCTTACAGTGGGGGAGCGAGCAGTACTTC. Its translation is CASSLQWGSEQYF.

The chain couples TRBV13 to TRBJ2-3; 10 nucleotides line up with TRBD2. J gave up 4 bases and V 5 bases, and 12 bases lay outside the gene matches. This CDR3 comprises 17 residues. Germline CDR1 PRHDT, CDR2 FYEKMQ (reference sequence). The CDR3 protein is CASSKGLAPLLADTQYF. The CDR3 coding sequence is TGTGCCAGCAGCAAGGGACTAGCGCCCCTTCTCGCAGATACGCAGTATTTT. The full variable domain, its missing parts supplied by reference TRBV13 and TRBJ2-3, is AAGVIQSPRHLIKEKRETATLKCYPIPRHDTVYWYQQGPGQDPQFLISFYEKMQSDKGSIPDRFSAQQFSDYHSELNMSSLELGDSALYFCASSKGLAPLLADTQYFGPGTRLTVL.

The CDR3 DNA reads TGTGCCAGCAGTGTTACTAGCCAGCAGTTCTTC. Encoded protein: CASSVTSQQFF. The V and J genes are TRBV2 and TRBJ2-1; D possibly corresponds to TRBD2 (6 bases). The CDR3 runs 11 residues. Trimming removed 4 bases at V and 11 bases at J, with 9 bases between. Per the germline V gene, CDR1 is SNHLY and CDR2 is FYNNEI.

V gene TRBV6-1 combines with J gene TRBJ2-2; tentatively, D is TRBD2 (5 bases). The CDR3 is 14 residues long. Germline V gives CDR1 MNHNS, CDR2 SASEGT. Trimming shortened V by 7 bases and J by 7 bases, and 16 bases separated the two germline ends. CDR3 sequence: CASNREVVNGELFF. The CDR3 bases are TGTGCCAGCAACCGGGAAGTTGTCAACGGGGAGCTGTTTTTT.

The chain employs TRBV6-5 and TRBJ1-5, with TRBD1 as a possible D gene (6 bases). Germline assignment: CDR1 MNHEY and CDR2 SVGAGI. CDR3 length: 15 amino acids. The V gene lost 5 bases and the J gene lost 2 bases, with 13 bases spanning the gap. CDR3 nucleotides: TGTGCCAGCAGTCCCACAGGGATCGGCAATCAGCCCCAGCATTTT. This sequence encodes CASSPTGIGNQPQHF.

This chain connects TRBV2 to TRBJ1-3; 9 nucleotides agree with TRBD1. The germline V gene has CDR1 SNHLY and CDR2 FYNNEI. V lost 4 bases to trimming and J lost 2 bases; unmatched junction nucleotides: 6. CDR3 length: 16 amino acids. The CDR3 loop is CASSAQGASTGNTIYF. The CDR3 nucleotides are TGTGCCAGCAGTGCACAGGGGGCCAGTACTGGAAACACCATATATTTT.

This chain joins TRBV6-1 and TRBJ1-2, with D perhaps matching TRBD1 (6 bases). The CDR3 totals 13 residues. V lost 2 bases and J lost 3, with 7 bases in between. Germline V gene lookup returns CDR1 MNHNS and CDR2 SASEGT. CDR3 sequence reads: CASSEWTDYGYTF. The CDR3 region has the DNA TGTGCCAGCAGTGAATGGACAGACTATGGCTACACCTTC.

V is TRBV2 and J is TRBJ2-1, with 9 bases matching TRBD2. Germline V gene sequence: CDR1 SNHLY, CDR2 FYNNEI. The CDR3 totals 15 residues. V shed 6 bases, J shed 7 bases, and the junction held 10 bases outside the gene matches. The CDR3 is CASSSVGGRGNEQFF. CDR3 in DNA: TGTGCCAGCAGCTCCGTGGGCGGGAGGGGTAATGAGCAGTTCTTC.

The chain is built from TRBV5-1 and TRBJ2-3; 12 nucleotides align to TRBD2. Germline CDR1 is SGHRS and CDR2 is YFSETQ. The CDR3 is made up of 18 amino acids. J was trimmed by 0 bases and V by 2 bases; bases with no gene match: 7. The CDR3 spells CASSFTSGRPTSTDTQYF. CDR3 bases: TGCGCCAGCAGCTTCACTAGCGGGAGGCCGACTAGCACAGATACGCAGTATTTT.

The chain joins TRBV7-2 to TRBJ2-2, with TRBD2 matching 9 bases. The CDR3 runs to 17 residues. Germline CDR1 and CDR2: SGHTA and FQGNSA. V was pared by 6 bases and J by 4 bases, with 12 bases of the junction left unmatched. CDR3 region: CASSPLSGSRVTGELFF. The CDR3 DNA reads TGTGCCAGCAGTCCCCTTAGCGGGAGTCGGGTCACCGGGGAGCTGTTTTTT.

Written as DNA, the CDR3 is TGTGCCAGTAGTCTGGGCCAGGGGGCCTACGAGCAGTACTTC. This translates into CASSLGQGAYEQYF. V usage is TRBV19 and J usage is TRBJ2-7; TRBD1 agrees at 7 bases. The CDR3 loop spans 14 amino acids. Germline V CDR1 and CDR2: LNHDA, SQIVND (reference sequence). V was pared by 5 bases and J by 2 bases, with 6 bases of the junction left unmatched.

The V gene is TRBV5-1, the J gene TRBJ2-5; TRBD2 matches at 7 bases. The trim removed 7 bases at V and 7 bases at J, leaving 10 bases unmatched. This CDR3 comprises 13 residues. In germline, CDR1 is SGHRS, CDR2 YFSETQ. CDR3 sequence reads: CASRGDGTGTQYF. The CDR3 region has the DNA TGCGCCAGCCGGGGGGACGGAACGGGGACCCAGTACTTC.

V gene TRBV11-3 combines with J gene TRBJ2-7; D might be TRBD1 (6 bases). V was pared by 4 bases and J by 2 bases, with 18 bases between. The CDR3 covers 16 residues. Germline lookup yields CDR1 SGHNT and CDR2 YENEEA. The CDR3 here is CASSSPPGDVTYEQYF. CDR3 nucleotide sequence: TGTGCCAGCAGCTCCCCCCCAGGGGACGTAACCTACGAGCAGTACTTC. The variable domain in full, with the rest retrieved from reference TRBV11-3 and TRBJ2-7, is EAGVVQSPRYKIIEKKQPVAFWCNPISGHNTLYWYLQNLGQGPELLIRYENEEAVDDSQLPKDRFSAERLKGVDSTLKIQPAELGDSAVYLCASSSPPGDVTYEQYFGPGTRLTVT.

The chain joins TRBV19 to TRBJ1-1, with 7 bases that match TRBD1. With V trimmed by 4 bases and J by 1 base, 3 bases remained unmatched. CDR1 LNHDA and CDR2 SQIVND come from the germline V gene (reference sequence). There are 14 residues in the CDR3. CDR3 sequence: CASSRYRGNTEAFF. Here the CDR3 DNA reads TGTGCCAGTAGTAGATACAGGGGGAACACTGAAGCTTTCTTT.

The chain has TRBV18 and TRBJ2-2, with TRBD2 identical over 14 bases. After removal of 0 bases from V and 6 bases from J, the junction contained 3 bases not matched to a gene. The CDR3 runs 17 residues. Germline-derived CDR1 and CDR2 are KGHSH and LQKENI. CDR3 nucleotides: TGTGCCAGCTCACCACCGGGACTAGCGGGAGAGGCCGGGGAGCTGTTTTTT. This translates into CASSPPGLAGEAGELFF.

The gene calls are TRBV4-1 and TRBJ2-7; 9 bases are a match to TRBD1. This CDR3 spans 16 amino acids. V was pared by 2 bases and J by 2 bases, with 7 bases of the junction left unmatched. The germline gives CDR1 MGHRA, CDR2 YSYEKL. The CDR3 reads CASSQTSQGAPYEQYF. DNA for the CDR3: TGCGCCAGCAGCCAAACGTCACAGGGGGCACCCTACGAGCAGTACTTC.

This chain links TRBV5-5 with TRBJ1-5; 7 positions agree with TRBD1. Germline values: CDR1 SGHKS, CDR2 YYEKEE (reference sequence). The CDR3 covers 15 residues. V lost 3 bases, J lost 4 bases, and 7 bases stayed unmatched. DNA of the CDR3: TGTGCCAGCAGCTCAACCGGGACAGCGAATCAGCCCCAGCATTTT. Its protein product is CASSSTGTANQPQHF.

The chain is built from TRBV7-9 and TRBJ1-5; no definite D call. Deletions cut 1 base from V and 4 bases from J, with 8 bases between. CDR1 SEHNR and CDR2 FQNEAQ come from the germline V gene (reference sequence). The CDR3 has 14 amino acids. The DNA for the CDR3 is TGTGCCAGCAGCTTAGGAGCAGTGAATCAGCCCCAGCATTTT. Amino acids: CASSLGAVNQPQHF.

The rearrangement links TRBV6-5 to TRBJ2-2, with 11 bases aligning to TRBD1. The V gene's germline CDR1 is MNHEY and CDR2 SVGAGI. The CDR3 consists of 13 residues. V trimming: 6 bases; J trimming: 8 bases; junction bases outside the gene matches: 2. The CDR3 region is CASRDRGRGELFF. The CDR3 nucleotides are TGTGCCAGCAGGGACAGGGGGCGTGGGGAGCTGTTTTTT.

There are a few counts of this clone. The chain recombines TRBV9 with TRBJ2-1; TRBD2 aligns across 10 bases. The CDR3 is 15 amino acids. Per the germline V gene, CDR1 is SGDLS and CDR2 is YYNGEE. V shed 2 bases and J 4 bases; nucleotides not matched to a gene: 3. The CDR3 region is CASSVTSGNYNEQFF. CDR3 in DNA: TGTGCCAGCAGCGTTACTAGCGGGAATTACAATGAGCAGTTCTTC. The full variable domain, with the rest looked up from reference TRBV9 and TRBJ2-1, is DSGVTQTPKHLITATGQRVTLRCSPRSGDLSVYWYQQSLDQGLQFLIQYYNGEERAKGNILERFSAQQFPDLHSELNLSSLELGDSALYFCASSVTSGNYNEQFFGPGTRLTVL.

The J gene is TRBJ1-1, the V gene TRBV5-8; D ambiguous. The CDR3 length is 16 residues. V was shortened by 0 bases and J by 5 bases, with 17 bases between the two germline ends. Germline-derived CDR1 and CDR2 are SGHTS and YDEGEE. CDR3 nucleotides: TGTGCCAGCAGCTTGGCCAATGGGGTACCGAGGACTGAAGCTTTCTTT. Translating gives CASSLANGVPRTEAFF.

This chain connects TRBV18 to TRBJ1-1, with D perhaps TRBD1 (5 bases). Germline lookup yields CDR1 KGHSH and CDR2 LQKENI. Trimming took off 0 bases at V and 0 bases at J, with 8 bases between the two ends. The CDR3 loop spans 15 amino acids. In DNA, the CDR3 is TGTGCCAGCTCACCACCCGGGACTATGAACACTGAAGCTTTCTTT. Translating it yields CASSPPGTMNTEAFF.

This sequence joins TRBV25-1 and TRBJ1-2; perhaps TRBD1 as D (6 bases). CDR1 MGHDK and CDR2 SYGVNS come from the germline V gene. V gave up 6 bases and J gave up 2 bases, with 10 bases separating them. The CDR3 has 13 amino acids. The CDR3 sequence: CASSETGNYGYTF. In nucleotides, the CDR3 is TGTGCCAGCAGCGAGACAGGAAACTATGGCTACACCTTC.